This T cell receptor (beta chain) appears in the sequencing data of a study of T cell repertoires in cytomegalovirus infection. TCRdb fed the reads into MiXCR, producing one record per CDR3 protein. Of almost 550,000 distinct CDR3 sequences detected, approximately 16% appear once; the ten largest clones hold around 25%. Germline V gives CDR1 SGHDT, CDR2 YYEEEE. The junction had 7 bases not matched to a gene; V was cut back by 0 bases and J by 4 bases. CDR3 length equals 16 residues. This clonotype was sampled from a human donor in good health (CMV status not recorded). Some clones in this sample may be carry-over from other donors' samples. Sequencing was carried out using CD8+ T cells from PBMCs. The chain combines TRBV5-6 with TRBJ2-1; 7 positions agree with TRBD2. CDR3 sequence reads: CASSLDPREPYNEQFF. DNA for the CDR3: TGTGCCAGCAGCTTGGATCCGCGGGAGCCGTACAATGAGCAGTTCTTC.